This TCR beta chain emerged from a study of blood T cell repertoires in COVID-19. In the study overall: Collection of acute and convalescent COVID-19 samples took place in the United States, Italy and Spain. PBMCs, B-cell-depleted T cells, or T cells were the source of the cDNA or gDNA that made up the material.

Per the authors' pipeline: Amplified reference gene primers provided the basis for estimating nucleated cell counts. Repertoires were generated with immunoSEQ multiplex PCR, while TCRdb's copy carries only in-frame clones and drops some. The V and J calls and clone size come from that table; D and trimming were worked out from the DNA. The sample consists of 50,000 to 80,000 clones, around 84% of them appearing once. V shed 2 bases and J 1 base; nucleotides not matched to a gene: 3. The CDR3 contains 15 residues. Germline V gene lookup returns CDR1 GTSNPN and CDR2 SVGIG (reference sequence). Sequenced sample: peripheral blood. The chain recombines TRBV30 with TRBJ1-1; 11 nucleotides line up with TRBD1. The sequence came from a woman in her fifties or sixties with acute or convalescent COVID-19. Here the CDR3 reads CAWSPGQGANTEAFF. CDR3 bases: TGTGCCTGGAGTCCCGGACAGGGGGCGAACACTGAAGCTTTCTTT.